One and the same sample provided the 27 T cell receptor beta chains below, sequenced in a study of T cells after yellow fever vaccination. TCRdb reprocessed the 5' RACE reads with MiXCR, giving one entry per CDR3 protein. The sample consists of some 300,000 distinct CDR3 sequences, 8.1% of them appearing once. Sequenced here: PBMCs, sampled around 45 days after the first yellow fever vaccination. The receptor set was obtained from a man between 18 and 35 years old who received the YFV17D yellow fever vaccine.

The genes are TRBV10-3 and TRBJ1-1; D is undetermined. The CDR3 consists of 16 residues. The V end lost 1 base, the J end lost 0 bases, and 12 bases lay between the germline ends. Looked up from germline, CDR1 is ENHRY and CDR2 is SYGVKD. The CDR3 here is CAISEFPVYLNTEAFF. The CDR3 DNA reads TGTGCCATCAGTGAGTTCCCTGTCTACCTGAACACTGAAGCTTTCTTT.

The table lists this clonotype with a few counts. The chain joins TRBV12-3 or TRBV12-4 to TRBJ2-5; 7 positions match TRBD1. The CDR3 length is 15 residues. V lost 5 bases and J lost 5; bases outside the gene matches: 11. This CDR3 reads CASSPLQGRGETQYF. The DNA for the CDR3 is TGTGCCAGCAGTCCCCTGCAGGGCAGGGGGGAGACCCAGTACTTC.

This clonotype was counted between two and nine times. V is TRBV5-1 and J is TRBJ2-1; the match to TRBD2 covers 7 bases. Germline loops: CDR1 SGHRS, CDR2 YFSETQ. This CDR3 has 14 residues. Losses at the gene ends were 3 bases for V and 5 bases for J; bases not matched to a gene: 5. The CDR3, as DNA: TGCGCCAGCAGCTCCCTCACTAGCGACAATGAGCAGTTCTTC. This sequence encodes CASSSLTSDNEQFF.

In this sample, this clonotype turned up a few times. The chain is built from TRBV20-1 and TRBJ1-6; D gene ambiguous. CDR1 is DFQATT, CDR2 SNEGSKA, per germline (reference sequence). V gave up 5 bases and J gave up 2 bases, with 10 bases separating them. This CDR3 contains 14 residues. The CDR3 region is CSAGEVPYNSPLHF. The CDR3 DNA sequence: TGCAGTGCTGGGGAGGTCCCCTATAATTCACCCCTCCACTTT.

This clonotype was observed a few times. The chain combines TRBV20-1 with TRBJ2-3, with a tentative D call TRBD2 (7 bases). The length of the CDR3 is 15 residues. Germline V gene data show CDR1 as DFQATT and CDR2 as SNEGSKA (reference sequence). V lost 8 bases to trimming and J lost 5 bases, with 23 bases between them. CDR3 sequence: CSPNRAGATKDTQYF. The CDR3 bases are TGCAGTCCCAACCGGGCGGGGGCCACCAAAGATACGCAGTATTTT.

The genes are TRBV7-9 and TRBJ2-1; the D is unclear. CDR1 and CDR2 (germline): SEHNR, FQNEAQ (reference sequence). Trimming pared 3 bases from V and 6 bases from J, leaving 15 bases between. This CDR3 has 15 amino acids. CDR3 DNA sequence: TGTGCCAGCAGCTTCTTCGATTTTTCCCTCAATGAGCAGTTCTTC. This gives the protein CASSFFDFSLNEQFF.

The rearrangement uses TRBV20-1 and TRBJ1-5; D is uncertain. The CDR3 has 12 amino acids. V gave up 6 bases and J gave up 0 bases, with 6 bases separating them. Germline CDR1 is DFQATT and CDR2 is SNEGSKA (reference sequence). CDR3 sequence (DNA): TGCAGTGCCATGTATAGCAATCAGCCCCAGCATTTT. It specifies CSAMYSNQPQHF.

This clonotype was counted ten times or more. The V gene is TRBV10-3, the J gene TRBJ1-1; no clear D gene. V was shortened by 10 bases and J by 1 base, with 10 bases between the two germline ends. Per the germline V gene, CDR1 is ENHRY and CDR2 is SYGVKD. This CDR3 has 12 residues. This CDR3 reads CATKDQNTEAFF. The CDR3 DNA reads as TGTGCCACAAAAGACCAGAACACTGAAGCTTTCTTT.

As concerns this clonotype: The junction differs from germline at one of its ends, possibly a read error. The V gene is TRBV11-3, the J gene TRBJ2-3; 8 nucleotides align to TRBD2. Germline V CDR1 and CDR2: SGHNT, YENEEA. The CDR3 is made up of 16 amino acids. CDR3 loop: CASSLEPGLGTDTQYF. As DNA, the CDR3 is TGTGCCAGCAGCCTAGAACCGGGACTAGGCACAGATACGCAGTATTTT.

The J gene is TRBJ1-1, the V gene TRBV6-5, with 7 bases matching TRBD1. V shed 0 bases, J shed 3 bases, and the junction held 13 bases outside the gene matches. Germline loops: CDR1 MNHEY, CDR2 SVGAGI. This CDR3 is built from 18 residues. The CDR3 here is CASSYSILGGVEDTEAFF. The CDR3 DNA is TGTGCCAGCAGTTACTCGATACTAGGGGGCGTCGAGGACACTGAAGCTTTCTTT.

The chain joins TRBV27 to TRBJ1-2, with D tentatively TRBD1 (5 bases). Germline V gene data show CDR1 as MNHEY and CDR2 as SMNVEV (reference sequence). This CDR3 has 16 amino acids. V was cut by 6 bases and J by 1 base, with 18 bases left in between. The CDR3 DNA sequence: TGTGCCAGCAGCCCCCTTTGGGGGAGGTTTAACTATGGCTACACCTTC. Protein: CASSPLWGRFNYGYTF.

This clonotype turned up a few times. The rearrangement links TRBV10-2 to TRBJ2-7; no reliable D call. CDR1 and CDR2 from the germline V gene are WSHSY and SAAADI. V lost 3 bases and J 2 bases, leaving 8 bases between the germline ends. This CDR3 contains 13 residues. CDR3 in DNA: TGCGCCAGCAGTGAAGGCCTCACCTACGAGCAGTACTTC. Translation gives CASSEGLTYEQYF.

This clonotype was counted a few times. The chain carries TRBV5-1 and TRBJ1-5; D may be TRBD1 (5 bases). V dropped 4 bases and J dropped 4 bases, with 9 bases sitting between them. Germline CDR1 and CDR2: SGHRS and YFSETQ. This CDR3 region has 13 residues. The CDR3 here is CASSMGVNQPQHF. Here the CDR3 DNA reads TGCGCCAGCAGCATGGGGGTTAATCAGCCCCAGCATTTT.

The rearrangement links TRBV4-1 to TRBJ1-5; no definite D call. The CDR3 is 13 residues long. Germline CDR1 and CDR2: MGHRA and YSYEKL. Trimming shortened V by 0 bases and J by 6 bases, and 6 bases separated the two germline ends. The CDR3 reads CASSQDGVQPQHF. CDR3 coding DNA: TGCGCCAGCAGCCAAGATGGCGTTCAGCCCCAGCATTTT.

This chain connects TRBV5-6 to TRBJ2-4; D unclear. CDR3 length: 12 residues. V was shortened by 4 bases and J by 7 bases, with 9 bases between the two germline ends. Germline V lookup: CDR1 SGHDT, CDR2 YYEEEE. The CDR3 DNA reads TGTGCCAGCAGCCTCGGATCGAACATTCAGTACTTC. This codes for CASSLGSNIQYF.

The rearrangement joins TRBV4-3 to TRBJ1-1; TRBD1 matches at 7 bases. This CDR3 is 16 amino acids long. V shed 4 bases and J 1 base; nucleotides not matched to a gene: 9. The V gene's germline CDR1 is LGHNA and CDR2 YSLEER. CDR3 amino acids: CASSRNAGQWNTEAFF. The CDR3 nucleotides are TGCGCCAGCAGCCGGAATGCGGGACAGTGGAACACTGAAGCTTTCTTT.

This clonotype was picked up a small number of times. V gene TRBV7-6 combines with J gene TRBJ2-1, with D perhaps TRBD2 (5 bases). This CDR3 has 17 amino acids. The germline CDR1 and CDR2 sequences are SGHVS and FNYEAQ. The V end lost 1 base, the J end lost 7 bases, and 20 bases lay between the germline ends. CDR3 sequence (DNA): TGTGCCAGCAGCTTAGTCCCGGGATCTAGCACCGCTAATGAGCAGTTCTTC. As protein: CASSLVPGSSTANEQFF.

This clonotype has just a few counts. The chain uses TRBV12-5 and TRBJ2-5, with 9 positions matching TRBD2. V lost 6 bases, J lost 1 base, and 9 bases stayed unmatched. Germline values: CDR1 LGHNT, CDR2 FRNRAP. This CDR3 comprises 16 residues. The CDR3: CASGPKGLALQETQYF. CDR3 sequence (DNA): TGTGCTAGTGGCCCAAAGGGACTAGCCCTCCAAGAGACCCAGTACTTC.

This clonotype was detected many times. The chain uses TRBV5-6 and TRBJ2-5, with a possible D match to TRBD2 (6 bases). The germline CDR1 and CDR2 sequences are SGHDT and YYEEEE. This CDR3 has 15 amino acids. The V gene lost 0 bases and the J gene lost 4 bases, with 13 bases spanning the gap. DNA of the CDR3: TGTGCCAGCAGCTTGGGGCTTTGGAGGGGAGAGACCCAGTACTTC. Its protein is CASSLGLWRGETQYF.

The CDR3 protein is CSASSRGSQPQHF. DNA of the CDR3: TGCAGTGCCAGCTCCCGGGGAAGCCAGCCCCAGCATTTT. V is TRBV20-1 and J is TRBJ1-5; D ambiguous. Looked up from germline, CDR1 is DFQATT and CDR2 is SNEGSKA (reference sequence). Deletions cut 6 bases from V and 7 bases from J, with 16 bases between. This CDR3 is 13 amino acids long.

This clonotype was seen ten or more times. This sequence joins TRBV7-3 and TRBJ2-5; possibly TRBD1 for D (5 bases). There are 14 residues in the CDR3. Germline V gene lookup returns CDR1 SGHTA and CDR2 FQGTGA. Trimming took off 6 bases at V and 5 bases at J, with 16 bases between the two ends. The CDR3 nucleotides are TGTGCCAGCAGTGAAAGGGGTGGCCAGGAGACCCAGTACTTC. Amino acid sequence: CASSERGGQETQYF.

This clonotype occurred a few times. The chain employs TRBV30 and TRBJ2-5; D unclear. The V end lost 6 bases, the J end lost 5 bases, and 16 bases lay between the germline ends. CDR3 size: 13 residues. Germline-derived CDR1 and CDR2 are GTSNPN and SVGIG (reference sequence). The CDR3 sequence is CACHTPSRETQYF. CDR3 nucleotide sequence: TGTGCCTGCCACACCCCGAGTAGGGAGACCCAGTACTTC.

The CDR3 is CSARALDRIYGYTF. The CDR3 nucleotides are TGCAGTGCTAGAGCCTTGGACAGGATCTATGGCTACACCTTC. This chain uses TRBV20-1 with TRBJ1-2; 7 bases are a match to TRBD1. The trim removed 1 base at V and 4 bases at J, leaving 6 bases unmatched. CDR1 is DFQATT, CDR2 SNEGSKA, per germline (reference sequence). There are 14 residues in the CDR3.

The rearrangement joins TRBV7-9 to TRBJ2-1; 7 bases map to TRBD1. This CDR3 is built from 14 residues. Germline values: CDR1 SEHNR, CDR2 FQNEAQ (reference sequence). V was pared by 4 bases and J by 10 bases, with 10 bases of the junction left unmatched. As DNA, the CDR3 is TGTGCCAGCAGCTCCTGGGAACAGGGGAGCGAGCAGTTCTTC. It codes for CASSSWEQGSEQFF.

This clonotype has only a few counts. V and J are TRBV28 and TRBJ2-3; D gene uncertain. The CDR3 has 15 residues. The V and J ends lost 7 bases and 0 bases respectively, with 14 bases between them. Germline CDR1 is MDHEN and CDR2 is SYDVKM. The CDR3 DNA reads TGTGCCAGCACCCTCCAGCAGGTTAGCACAGATACGCAGTATTTT. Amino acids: CASTLQQVSTDTQYF.

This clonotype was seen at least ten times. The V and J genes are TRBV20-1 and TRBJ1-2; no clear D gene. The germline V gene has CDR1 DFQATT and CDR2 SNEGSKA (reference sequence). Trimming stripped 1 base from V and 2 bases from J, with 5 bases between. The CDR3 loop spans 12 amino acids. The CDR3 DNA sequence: TGCAGTGCTAGAGCGGGAAACTATGGCTACACCTTC. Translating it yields CSARAGNYGYTF.

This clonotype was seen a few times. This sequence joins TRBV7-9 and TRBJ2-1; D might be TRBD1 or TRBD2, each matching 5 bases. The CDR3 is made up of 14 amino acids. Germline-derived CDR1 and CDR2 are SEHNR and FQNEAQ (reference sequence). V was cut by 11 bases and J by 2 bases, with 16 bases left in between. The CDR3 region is CAGSGAGAYNEQFF. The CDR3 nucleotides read TGTGCCGGATCCGGGGCAGGCGCCTACAATGAGCAGTTCTTC.